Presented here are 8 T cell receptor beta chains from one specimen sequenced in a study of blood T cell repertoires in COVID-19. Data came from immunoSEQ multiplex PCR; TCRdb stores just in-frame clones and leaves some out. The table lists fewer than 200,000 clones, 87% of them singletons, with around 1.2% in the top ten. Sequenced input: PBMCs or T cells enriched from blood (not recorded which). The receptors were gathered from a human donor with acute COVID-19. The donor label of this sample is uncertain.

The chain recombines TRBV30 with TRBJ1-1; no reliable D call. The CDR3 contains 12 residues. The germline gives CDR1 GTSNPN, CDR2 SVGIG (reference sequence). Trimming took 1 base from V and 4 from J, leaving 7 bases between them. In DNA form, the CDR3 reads TGTGCCTGGAGTGCGCTGCGCACTGAAGCTTTCTTT. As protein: CAWSALRTEAFF. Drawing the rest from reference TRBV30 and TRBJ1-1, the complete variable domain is SQTIHQWPATLVQPVGSPLSLECTVEGTSNPNLYWYRQAAGRGLQLLFYSVGIGQISSEVPQNLSASRPQDRQFILSSKKLLLSDSGFYLCAWSALRTEAFFGQGTRLTVV.

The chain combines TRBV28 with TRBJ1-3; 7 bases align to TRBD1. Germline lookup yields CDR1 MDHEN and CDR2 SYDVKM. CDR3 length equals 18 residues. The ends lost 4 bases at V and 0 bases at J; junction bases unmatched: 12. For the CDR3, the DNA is TGTGCCAGCAGTTCTCTTGGACAGGTTCTTTACTCTGGAAACACCATATATTTT. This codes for CASSSLGQVLYSGNTIYF.

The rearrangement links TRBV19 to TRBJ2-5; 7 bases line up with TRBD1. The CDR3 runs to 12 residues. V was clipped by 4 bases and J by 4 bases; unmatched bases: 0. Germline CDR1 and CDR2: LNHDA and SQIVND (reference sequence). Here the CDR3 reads CASSNRGETQYF. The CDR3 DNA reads TGTGCCAGTAGTAACAGGGGAGAGACCCAGTACTTC.

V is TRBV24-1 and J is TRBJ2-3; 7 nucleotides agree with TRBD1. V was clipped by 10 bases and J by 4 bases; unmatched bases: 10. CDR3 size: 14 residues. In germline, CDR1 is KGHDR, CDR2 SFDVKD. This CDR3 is CATKGVTGADTQYF. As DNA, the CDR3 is TGTGCCACGAAGGGAGTTACAGGGGCAGATACGCAGTATTTT.

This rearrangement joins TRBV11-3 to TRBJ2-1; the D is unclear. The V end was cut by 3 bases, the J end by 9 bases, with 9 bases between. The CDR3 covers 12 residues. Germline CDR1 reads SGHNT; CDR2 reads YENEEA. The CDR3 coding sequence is TGTGCCAGCAGCTTTATTCGGTCTGAGCAGTTCTTC. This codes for CASSFIRSEQFF.

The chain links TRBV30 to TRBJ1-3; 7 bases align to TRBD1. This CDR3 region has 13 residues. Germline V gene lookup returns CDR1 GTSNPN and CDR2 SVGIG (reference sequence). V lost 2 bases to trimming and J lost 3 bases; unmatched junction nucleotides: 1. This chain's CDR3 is CAWSQGVGNTIYF. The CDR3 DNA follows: TGTGCCTGGAGTCAGGGGGTTGGAAACACCATATATTTT. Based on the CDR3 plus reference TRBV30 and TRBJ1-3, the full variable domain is SQTIHQWPATLVQPVGSPLSLECTVEGTSNPNLYWYRQAAGRGLQLLFYSVGIGQISSEVPQNLSASRPQDRQFILSSKKLLLSDSGFYLCAWSQGVGNTIYFGEGSWLTVV.

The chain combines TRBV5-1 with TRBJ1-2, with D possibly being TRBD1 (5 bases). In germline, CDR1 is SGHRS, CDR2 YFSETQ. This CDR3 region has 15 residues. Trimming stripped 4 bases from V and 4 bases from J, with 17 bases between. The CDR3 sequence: CASSPGEGRLYGYTF. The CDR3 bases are TGCGCCAGCAGCCCTGGGGAGGGACGACTCTATGGCTACACCTTC.

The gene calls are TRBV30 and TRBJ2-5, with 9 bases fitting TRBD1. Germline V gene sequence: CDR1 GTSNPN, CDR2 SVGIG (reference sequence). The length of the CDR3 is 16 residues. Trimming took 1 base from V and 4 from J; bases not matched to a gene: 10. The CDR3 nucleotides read TGTGCCTGGAGTGAAACCGGGACAGGGCCCGGAGAGACCCAGTACTTC. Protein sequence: CAWSETGTGPGETQYF.